This TCR beta chain was profiled in a study of blood T cell repertoires in COVID-19. Study-level information: Sources were T cells, B-cell-depleted T cells, or PBMCs; the material itself was cDNA or gDNA.

The CDR3 is 18 amino acids. Germline trimming cut 3 bases from V and 3 bases from J; bases unmatched to any gene: 12. The germline CDR1 and CDR2 sequences are KGHSH and LQKENI. Assay: immunoSEQ multiplex PCR; the TCRdb copy retains only in-frame clones and omits some. Among around 160,000 clones, about four fifths were seen once, and the ten largest hold roughly 8.8%. The sequenced material came from peripheral blood. This clonotype was obtained from a human donor with acute or convalescent COVID-19. The donor label of this sample is uncertain. This chain links TRBV18 with TRBJ2-3, with TRBD1 matching over 10 bases. The CDR3 DNA follows: TGTGCCAGCTCACCGATGGACAGGGGGGGATTAAGTACAGATACGCAGTATTTT. Translated: CASSPMDRGGLSTDTQYF.